These 6 T cell receptor beta chains share one sample of origin, sequenced in a study of cytotoxic CD8 clonotypes in ibrutinib-treated CLL. Generated by immunoSEQ multiplex PCR, the TCRdb table keeps only in-frame clones and is missing some. The sample has 75,000 to 90,000 clones; approximately 87% are singletons. The input for sequencing was PBMCs, taken after 24 months of ibrutinib treatment. These receptors originate from a human donor with chronic lymphocytic leukemia.

This chain links TRBV15 with TRBJ1-2; D is possibly TRBD1 (5 bases). The CDR3 loop spans 14 amino acids. The germline V gene encodes CDR1 LNHNV and CDR2 YYDKDF (reference sequence). The germline V and J ends were trimmed by 3 bases and 2 bases, with 10 bases remaining between them. The CDR3 DNA sequence: TGTGCCACCAGCAGCCGCGACAGCAACTATGGCTACACCTTC. This codes for CATSSRDSNYGYTF.

This chain joins TRBV7-3 and TRBJ2-7; D possibly corresponds to TRBD2 (6 bases). The CDR3 has 15 residues. Between the trimmed V and J ends, which lost 2 bases and 2 bases, there was a span of 13 bases. Germline V gene data show CDR1 as SGHTA and CDR2 as FQGTGA. The DNA of the CDR3 is TGTGCCAGCAGCTTAGTAGGGTCTAGCGCCTACGAGCAGTACTTC. This gives the protein CASSLVGSSAYEQYF.

The chain employs TRBV11-1 and TRBJ2-7, with D possibly TRBD1 on 6 matching bases. With 0 bases removed from V and 1 base from J, the gap between germline ends came to 10 bases. Germline V gives CDR1 SGHAT, CDR2 FQDESV (reference sequence). The CDR3 is 15 amino acids. This CDR3 reads CASSLAQGRSYEQYF. In nucleotides, the CDR3 is TGTGCCAGCAGCTTAGCACAGGGCAGGTCCTACGAGCAGTACTTC.

This clone appeared a single time. The chain couples TRBV5-1 to TRBJ1-2, with a tentative D call TRBD1 (5 bases). This CDR3 is built from 16 residues. CDR1 SGHRS and CDR2 YFSETQ come from the germline V gene. Trimming left V 0 bases short and J 4 bases short, with 16 bases between. CDR3 DNA sequence: TGCGCCAGCAGCTTGGGTGCCAGGGAACCGGTCTATGGCTACACCTTC. Translated, it gives CASSLGAREPVYGYTF.

The J gene is TRBJ1-3, the V gene TRBV2, with D maybe TRBD1 (5 bases). The V and J ends lost 4 bases and 4 bases respectively, with 8 bases between them. From germline, CDR1 is SNHLY and CDR2 FYNNEI. The CDR3 consists of 13 residues. CDR3 loop: CASSGQMGNTIYF. Written as DNA, the CDR3 is TGTGCCAGCAGTGGACAGATGGGAAACACCATATATTTT.

The chain carries TRBV19 and TRBJ1-4; no clear D. The CDR3 is 15 residues long. Germline V CDR1 and CDR2: LNHDA, SQIVND (reference sequence). Trimming shortened V by 7 bases and J by 6 bases, and 18 bases separated the two germline ends. CDR3 in DNA: TGTGCCAGTACCTCCGACCCAGTCCGGGATGAAAAACTGTTTTTT. It translates to CASTSDPVRDEKLFF.